The rows below give T cell receptor beta chains drawn from one sample of a study of blood T cell repertoires in COVID-19. Produced via immunoSEQ multiplex PCR; TCRdb's table is partial and in-frame only. The profile shows fewer than 300,000 clones, approximately 84% of them singletons. Sequenced material: peripheral blood. Receptor source: a man aged 45-65 years with COVID-19, enrolled during active disease. Both conserved end residues are part of each CDR3. A D gene is named only where the DNA matches it firmly. Only part of the rows carry a size: once, few, many, or a class if the clone is expanded.

size,J,V,D,DNA,CDR3
-,TRBJ1-2,TRBV7-8,TRBD1,TGTGCCAGCAGCCTCAGGGACAGGGGATCTAACTATGGCTACACCTTC,CASSLRDRGSNYGYTF
-,TRBJ2-3,TRBV24-1,TRBD2,TGTGCCACCAGTGATACCACTGCGGGAGGTGGGGCAGATACGCAGTATTTT,CATSDTTAGGGADTQYF
once,TRBJ1-2,TRBV28,TRBD1,TGTGCCAGCAGGGTACAGGGGGCTGGCTATGGCTACACCTTC,CASRVQGAGYGYTF
-,TRBJ1-5,TRBV5-1,-,TGCGCCAGCATCCGGGATCAGCCCCAGCATTTT,CASIRDQPQHF
-,TRBJ1-5,TRBV6-1,-,TGTGCCAGCAGTGAAGGGCTGGGCAATCAGCCCCAGCATTTT,CASSEGLGNQPQHF
-,TRBJ2-5,TRBV2,TRBD1,TGTGCCAGCAGTGAGTGGGGACAGGGGAGAGAGACCCAGTACTTC,CASSEWGQGRETQYF
-,TRBJ1-2,TRBV10-3,-,TGTGCCATCAGTGATGTTGGAGGAAAAGACTATGGCTACACCTTC,CAISDVGGKDYGYTF
-,TRBJ1-2,TRBV6-5,-,TGTGCCAGCAGCCTGCGGGCGGCAGACTATGGCTACACCTTC,CASSLRAADYGYTF
-,TRBJ2-7,TRBV5-1,TRBD1,TGCGCCAGCAGCTGGGGACAGGGGGGCGAGCAGTACTTC,CASSWGQGGEQYF
-,TRBJ2-5,TRBV27,-,TGTGCCAGCAGTCTATCGGACAGCAGACAAGAGACCCAGTACTTC,CASSLSDSRQETQYF
-,TRBJ2-5,TRBV18,-,TGTGCCAGCTCACCACGAAGGGCCGCGGGGGAGACCCAGTACTTC,CASSPRRAAGETQYF
-,TRBJ2-3,TRBV5-1,TRBD2,TGCGCCAGCAGTTACGGGACTAGCGGGAGGTCAGATACGCAGTATTTT,CASSYGTSGRSDTQYF
-,TRBJ2-2,TRBV7-9,-,TGTGCCAGCAGCAAACCAGGGCCCCAACCGAACACCGGGGAGCTGTTTTTT,CASSKPGPQPNTGELFF
-,TRBJ2-7,TRBV18,TRBD1,TGTGCCAGCTCACCACCGGGACAGGGGGCCTACGAGCAGTACTTC,CASSPPGQGAYEQYF
-,TRBJ2-7,TRBV7-8,-,TGTGCCAGCACCTTATCCGGACAAACGAGGCAGTACTTC,CASTLSGQTRQYF
-,TRBJ2-1,TRBV29-1,TRBD2,TGCAGCGTTGAACGGCTAGCGGGGGATTCCTACAATGAGCAGTTCTTC,CSVERLAGDSYNEQFF